This T cell receptor (beta chain) was sequenced in a study of T cell repertoires in ileal Crohn's disease. At the level of the study: Every patient was operated on for stricturing (about 60%) or penetrating (approximately 40%) complications.

TCRB immunosequencing input was five hundred nanograms of biopsy DNA per sample. Assay used: immunoSEQ multiplex PCR; TCRdb lists only in-frame clones, some missing. The sample has roughly 7,000 clones; 75% to 85% are singletons. Germline V gene lookup returns CDR1 MNHNY and CDR2 SVGAGI (reference sequence). This CDR3 contains 14 residues. The ends lost 4 bases at V and 5 bases at J; junction bases unmatched: 6. Sequencing was performed on ileal tissue. The rearrangement links TRBV6-6 to TRBJ2-7; TRBD1 aligns across 9 bases. This TCR came from an adult with Crohn's disease. CDR3 residues: CASSFTGGMDEQYF. The CDR3, as DNA: TGTGCCAGCAGTTTTACAGGGGGCATGGACGAGCAGTACTTC.